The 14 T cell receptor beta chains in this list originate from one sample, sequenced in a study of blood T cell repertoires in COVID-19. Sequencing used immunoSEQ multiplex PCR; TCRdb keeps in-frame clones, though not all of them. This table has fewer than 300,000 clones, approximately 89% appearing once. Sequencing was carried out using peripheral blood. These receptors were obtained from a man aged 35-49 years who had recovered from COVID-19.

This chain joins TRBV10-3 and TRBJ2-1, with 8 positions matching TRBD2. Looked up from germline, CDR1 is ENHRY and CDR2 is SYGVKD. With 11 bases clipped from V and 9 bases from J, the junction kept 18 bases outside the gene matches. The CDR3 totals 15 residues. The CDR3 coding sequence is TGTGCCGTCCGATTGGGGGGACTAGATTGGGGTGAGCAGTTCTTC. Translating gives CAVRLGGLDWGEQFF.

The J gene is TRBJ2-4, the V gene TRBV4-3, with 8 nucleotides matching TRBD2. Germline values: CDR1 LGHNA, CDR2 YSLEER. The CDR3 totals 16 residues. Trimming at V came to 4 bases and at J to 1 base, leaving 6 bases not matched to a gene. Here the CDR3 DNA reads TGCGCCAGCAGCCGCTTAGCGGGATTGGCCAAAAACATTCAGTACTTC. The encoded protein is CASSRLAGLAKNIQYF.

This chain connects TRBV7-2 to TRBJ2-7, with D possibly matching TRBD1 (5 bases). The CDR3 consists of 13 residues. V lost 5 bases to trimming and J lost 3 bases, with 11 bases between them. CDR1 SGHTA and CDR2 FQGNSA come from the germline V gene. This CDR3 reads CASSLGQIYEQYF. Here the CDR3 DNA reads TGTGCCAGCAGCCTGGGGCAGATCTACGAGCAGTACTTC.

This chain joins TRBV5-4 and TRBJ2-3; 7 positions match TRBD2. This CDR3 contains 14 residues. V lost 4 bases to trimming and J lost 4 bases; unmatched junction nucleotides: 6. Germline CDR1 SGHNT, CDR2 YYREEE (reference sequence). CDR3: CASSPGRTPDTQYF. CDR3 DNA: TGTGCCAGCAGCCCCGGGAGGACCCCAGATACGCAGTATTTT.

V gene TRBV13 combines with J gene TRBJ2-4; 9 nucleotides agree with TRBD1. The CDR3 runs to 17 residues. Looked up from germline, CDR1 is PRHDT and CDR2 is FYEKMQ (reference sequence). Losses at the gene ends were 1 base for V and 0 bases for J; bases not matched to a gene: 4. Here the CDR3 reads CASSLARQGVAKNIQYF. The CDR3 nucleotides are TGTGCCAGCAGCTTAGCCCGACAGGGGGTAGCCAAAAACATTCAGTACTTC.

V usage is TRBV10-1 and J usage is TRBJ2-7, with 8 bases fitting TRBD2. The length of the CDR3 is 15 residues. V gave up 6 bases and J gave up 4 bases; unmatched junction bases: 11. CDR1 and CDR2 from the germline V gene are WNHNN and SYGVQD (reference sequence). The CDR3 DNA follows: TGCGCCAGCAGCCCCACGGGGCGGGAGGTATACGAGCAGTACTTC. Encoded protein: CASSPTGREVYEQYF.

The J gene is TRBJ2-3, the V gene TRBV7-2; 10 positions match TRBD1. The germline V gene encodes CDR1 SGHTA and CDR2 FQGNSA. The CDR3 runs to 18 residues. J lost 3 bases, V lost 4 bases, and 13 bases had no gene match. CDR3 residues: CASSSGGRQGARTDTQYF. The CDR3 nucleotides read TGTGCCAGCAGCTCCGGAGGCCGACAGGGGGCGCGAACAGATACGCAGTATTTT.

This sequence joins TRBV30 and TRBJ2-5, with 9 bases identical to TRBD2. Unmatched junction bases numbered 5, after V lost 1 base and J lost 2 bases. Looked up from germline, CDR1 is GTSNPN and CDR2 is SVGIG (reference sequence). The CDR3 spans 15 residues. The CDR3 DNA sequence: TGTGCCTGGAGTGCCGGACTAGCGATACAAGAGACCCAGTACTTC. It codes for CAWSAGLAIQETQYF. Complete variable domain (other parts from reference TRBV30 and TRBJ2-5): SQTIHQWPATLVQPVGSPLSLECTVEGTSNPNLYWYRQAAGRGLQLLFYSVGIGQISSEVPQNLSASRPQDRQFILSSKKLLLSDSGFYLCAWSAGLAIQETQYFGPGTRLLVL.

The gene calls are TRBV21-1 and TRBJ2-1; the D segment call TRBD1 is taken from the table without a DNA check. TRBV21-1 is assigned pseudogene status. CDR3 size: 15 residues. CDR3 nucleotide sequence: TGTGCCAGCAGCCCCGGGGACAGGGGGGACAATGAGCAGTTCTTC. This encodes CASSPGDRGDNEQFF.

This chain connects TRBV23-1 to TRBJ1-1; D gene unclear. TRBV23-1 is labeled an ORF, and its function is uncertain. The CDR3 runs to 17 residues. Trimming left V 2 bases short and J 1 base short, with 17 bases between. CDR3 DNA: TGCGCCAGCAGTCAACATAGGAGGACCCGACGGAACACTGAAGCTTTCTTT. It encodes CASSQHRRTRRNTEAFF.

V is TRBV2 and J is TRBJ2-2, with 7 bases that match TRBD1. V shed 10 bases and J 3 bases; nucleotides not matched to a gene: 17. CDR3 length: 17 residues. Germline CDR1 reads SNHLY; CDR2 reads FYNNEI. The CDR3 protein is CATEGISRDSYTGELFF. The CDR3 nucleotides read TGTGCCACCGAAGGGATCAGCCGGGACAGCTACACCGGGGAGCTGTTTTTT.

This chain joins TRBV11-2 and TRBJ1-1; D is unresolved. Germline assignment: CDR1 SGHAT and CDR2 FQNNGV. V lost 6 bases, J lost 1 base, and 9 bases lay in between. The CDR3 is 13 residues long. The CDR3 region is CASSHTENTEAFF. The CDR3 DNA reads TGTGCCAGCAGTCATACAGAGAACACTGAAGCTTTCTTT.

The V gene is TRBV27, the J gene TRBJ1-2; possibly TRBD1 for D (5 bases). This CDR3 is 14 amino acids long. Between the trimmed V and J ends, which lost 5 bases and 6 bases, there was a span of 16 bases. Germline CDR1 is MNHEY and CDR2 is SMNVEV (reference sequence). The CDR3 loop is CASSPWGDGDGYTF. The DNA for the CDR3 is TGTGCCAGCAGTCCCTGGGGGGATGGGGATGGCTACACCTTC.

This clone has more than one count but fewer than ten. The CDR3 sequence is CASSYRDSPNYGYTF. CDR3 sequence (DNA): TGTGCCAGCAGTTACCGGGACAGTCCTAACTATGGCTACACCTTC. J is TRBJ1-2 and V is TRBV6-6; 7 positions agree with TRBD1. Germline V CDR1 and CDR2: MNHNY, SVGAGI (reference sequence). The CDR3 spans 15 residues. V was pared by 2 bases and J by 0 bases, with 3 bases of the junction left unmatched.